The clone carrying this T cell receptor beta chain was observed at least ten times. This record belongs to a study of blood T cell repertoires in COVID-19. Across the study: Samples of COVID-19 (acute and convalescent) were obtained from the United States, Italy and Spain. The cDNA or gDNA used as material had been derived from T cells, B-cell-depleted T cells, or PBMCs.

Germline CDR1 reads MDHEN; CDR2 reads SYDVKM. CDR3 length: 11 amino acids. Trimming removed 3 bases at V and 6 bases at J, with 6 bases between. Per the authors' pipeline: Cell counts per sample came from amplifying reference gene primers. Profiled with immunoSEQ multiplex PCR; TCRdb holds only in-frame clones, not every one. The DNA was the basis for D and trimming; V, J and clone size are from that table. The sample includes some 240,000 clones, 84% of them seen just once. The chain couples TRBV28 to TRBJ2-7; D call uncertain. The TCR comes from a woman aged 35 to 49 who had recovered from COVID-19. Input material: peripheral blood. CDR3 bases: TGTGCCAGCAGTTTCTGGAGCGAGCAGTACTTC. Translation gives CASSFWSEQYF.